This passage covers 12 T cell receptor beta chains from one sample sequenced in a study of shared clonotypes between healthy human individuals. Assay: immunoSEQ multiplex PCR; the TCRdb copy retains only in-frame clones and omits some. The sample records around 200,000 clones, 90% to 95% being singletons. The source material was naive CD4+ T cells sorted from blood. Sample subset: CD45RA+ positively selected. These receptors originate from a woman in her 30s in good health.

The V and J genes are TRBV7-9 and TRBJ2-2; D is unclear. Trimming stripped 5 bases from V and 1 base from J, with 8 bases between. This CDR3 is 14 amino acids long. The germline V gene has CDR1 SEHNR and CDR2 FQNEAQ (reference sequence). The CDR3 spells CASSPFGNTGELFF. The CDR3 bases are TGTGCCAGCAGCCCATTTGGGAACACCGGGGAGCTGTTTTTT.

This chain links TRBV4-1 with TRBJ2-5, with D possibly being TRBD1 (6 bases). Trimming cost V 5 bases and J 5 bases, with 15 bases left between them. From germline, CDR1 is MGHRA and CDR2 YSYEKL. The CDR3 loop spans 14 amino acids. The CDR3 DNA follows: TGCGCCAGCAGCGGGTTGGGGGCCGGCGAGACCCAGTACTTC. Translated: CASSGLGAGETQYF.

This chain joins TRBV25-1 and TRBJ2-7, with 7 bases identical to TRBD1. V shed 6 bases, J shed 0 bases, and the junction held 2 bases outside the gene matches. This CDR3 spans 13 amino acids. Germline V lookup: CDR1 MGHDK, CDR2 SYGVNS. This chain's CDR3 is CASSGDSSYEQYF. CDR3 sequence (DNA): TGTGCCAGCAGCGGGGACAGCTCCTACGAGCAGTACTTC.

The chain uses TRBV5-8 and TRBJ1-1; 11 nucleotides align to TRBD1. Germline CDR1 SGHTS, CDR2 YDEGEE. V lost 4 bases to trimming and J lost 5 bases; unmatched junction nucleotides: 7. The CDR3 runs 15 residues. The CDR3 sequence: CASSPGTGGLTEAFF. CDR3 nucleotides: TGTGCCAGCAGCCCCGGGACAGGGGGTTTAACTGAAGCTTTCTTT.

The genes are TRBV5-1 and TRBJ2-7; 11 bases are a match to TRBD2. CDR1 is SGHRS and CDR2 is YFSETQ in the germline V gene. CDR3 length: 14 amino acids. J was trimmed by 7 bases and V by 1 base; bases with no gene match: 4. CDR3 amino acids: CASSLTSGSREQYF. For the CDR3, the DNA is TGCGCCAGCAGCTTGACTAGCGGGAGTCGAGAGCAGTACTTC.

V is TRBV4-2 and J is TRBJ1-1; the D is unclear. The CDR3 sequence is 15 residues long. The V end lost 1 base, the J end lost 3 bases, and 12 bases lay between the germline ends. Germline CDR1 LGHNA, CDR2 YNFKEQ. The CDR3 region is CASSQGGRGDTEAFF. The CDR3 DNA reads TGTGCCAGCAGCCAAGGAGGTCGGGGAGACACTGAAGCTTTCTTT.

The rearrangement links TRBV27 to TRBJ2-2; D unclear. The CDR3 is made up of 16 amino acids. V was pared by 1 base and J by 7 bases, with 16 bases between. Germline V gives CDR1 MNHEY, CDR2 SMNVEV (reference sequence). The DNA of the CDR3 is TGTGCCAGCAGTTTATTATACCAGTCCCTCGGCGGGGAGCTGTTTTTT. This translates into CASSLLYQSLGGELFF.

The DNA of the CDR3 is TGTGCCAGCAGTCTTAGCGGACCCTGGGGTGAGCAGTTCTTC. Its translation: CASSLSGPWGEQFF. The chain links TRBV28 to TRBJ2-1; D may be TRBD2 (6 bases). There are 14 residues in the CDR3. Germline CDR1 MDHEN, CDR2 SYDVKM. With 5 bases removed from V and 9 bases from J, the gap between germline ends came to 17 bases.

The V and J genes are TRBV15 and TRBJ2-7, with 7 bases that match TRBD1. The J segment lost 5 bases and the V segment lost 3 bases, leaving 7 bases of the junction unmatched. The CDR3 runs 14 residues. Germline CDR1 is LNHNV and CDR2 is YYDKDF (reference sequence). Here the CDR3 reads CATSSKQGSHEQYF. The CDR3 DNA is TGTGCCACCAGCAGTAAACAGGGGTCACACGAGCAGTACTTC.

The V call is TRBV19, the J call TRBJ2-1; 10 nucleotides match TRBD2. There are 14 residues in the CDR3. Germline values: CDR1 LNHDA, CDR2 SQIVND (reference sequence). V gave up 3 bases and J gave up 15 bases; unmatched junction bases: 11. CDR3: CASSMRRTSGLAFF. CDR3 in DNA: TGTGCCAGTAGTATGCGAAGGACTAGCGGCTTGGCGTTCTTC.

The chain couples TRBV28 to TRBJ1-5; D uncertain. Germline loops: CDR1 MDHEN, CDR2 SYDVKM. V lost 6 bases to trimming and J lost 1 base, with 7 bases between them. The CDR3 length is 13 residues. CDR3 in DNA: TGTGCCAGCAGCCTGGAGAGCAATCAGCCCCAGCATTTT. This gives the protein CASSLESNQPQHF. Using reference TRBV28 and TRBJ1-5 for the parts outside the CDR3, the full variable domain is DVKVTQSSRYLVKRTGEKVFLECVQDMDHENMFWYRQDPGLGLRLIYFSYDVKMKEKGDIPEGYSVSREKKERFSLILESASTNQTSMYLCASSLESNQPQHFGDGTRLSIL.

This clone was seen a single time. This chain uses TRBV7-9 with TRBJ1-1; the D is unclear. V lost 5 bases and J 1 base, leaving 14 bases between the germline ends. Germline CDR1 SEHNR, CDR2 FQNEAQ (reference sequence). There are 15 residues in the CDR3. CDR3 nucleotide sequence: TGTGCCAGCAGCCCACGCGGGTCCCCGAACACTGAAGCTTTCTTT. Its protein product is CASSPRGSPNTEAFF.